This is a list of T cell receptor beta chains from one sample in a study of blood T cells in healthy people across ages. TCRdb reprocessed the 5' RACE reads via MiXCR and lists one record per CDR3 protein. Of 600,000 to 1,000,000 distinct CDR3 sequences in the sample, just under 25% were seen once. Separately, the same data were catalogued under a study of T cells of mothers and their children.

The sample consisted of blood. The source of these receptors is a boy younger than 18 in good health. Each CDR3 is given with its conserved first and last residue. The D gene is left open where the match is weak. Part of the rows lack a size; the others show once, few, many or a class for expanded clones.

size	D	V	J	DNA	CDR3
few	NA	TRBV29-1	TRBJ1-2	TGCAGCGTTGAAGATTGGAGGGCTGCTAACTATGGCTACACCTTC	CSVEDWRAANYGYTF
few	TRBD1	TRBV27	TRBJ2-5	TGTGCCAGCAGGGTGACAGGGGAGTACTTC	CASRVTGEYF
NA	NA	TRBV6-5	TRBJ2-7	TGTGCCAGCAGTTACCGGGCAGCCTCCTCCTACGAGCAGTACTTC	CASSYRAASSYEQYF
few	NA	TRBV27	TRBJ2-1	TGTGCCAGCAGCCACCCAGGCAGCTCCTACAATGAGCAGTTCTTC	CASSHPGSSYNEQFF
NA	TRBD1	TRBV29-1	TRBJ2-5	TGCAGCGTTGAAGATCTACAGGGGGAGCAGTACTTC	CSVEDLQGEQYF
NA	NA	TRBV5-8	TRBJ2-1	TGTGCCAGCAGTTACCCCGGGACGCAAACCTACAATGAGCAGTTCTTC	CASSYPGTQTYNEQFF
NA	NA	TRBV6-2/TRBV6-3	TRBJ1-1	TGTGCCAGCAGTTACTCGTCACGGGGGTTGAACACTGAAGCTTTCTTT	CASSYSSRGLNTEAFF
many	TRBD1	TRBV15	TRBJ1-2	TGTGCCACCAGCAGAGACGGACAGGGCAATGGCTACACCTTC	CATSRDGQGNGYTF
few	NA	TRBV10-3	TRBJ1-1	TGTGCCATCAGTGACACTGAGAACACTGAAGCTTTCTTT	CAISDTENTEAFF
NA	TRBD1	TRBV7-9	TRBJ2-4	TGTGCCAGCAGCTTAGGGGACAGGGGGCCCAAAAACATTCAGTACTTC	CASSLGDRGPKNIQYF
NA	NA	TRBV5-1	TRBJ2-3	TGCGCCAGCAGCGCGGTGCGGGCAGGAACAGATACGCAGTATTTT	CASSAVRAGTDTQYF
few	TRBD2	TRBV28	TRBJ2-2	TGTGCCAGCAGCAGACCCCGAGCGGGAGGTACCGGGGAGCTGTTTTTT	CASSRPRAGGTGELFF
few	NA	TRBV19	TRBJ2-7	TGTGCCAGTAGTGTAGCAGGGTCCGTCGACGAGCAGTACTTC	CASSVAGSVDEQYF
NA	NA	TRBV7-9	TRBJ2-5	TGTGCCAGCAGTTCCTACCCTCAAGAGACCCAGTACTTC	CASSSYPQETQYF
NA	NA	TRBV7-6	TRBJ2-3	TGTGCCAGCAGCTGGGAGACCAGTATCACAGATACGCAGTATTTT	CASSWETSITDTQYF
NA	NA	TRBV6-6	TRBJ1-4	TGTGCCACTAGGCAACCCAATGAAAAACTGTTTTTT	CATRQPNEKLFF
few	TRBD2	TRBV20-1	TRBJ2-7	TGCAGTGCTTGGGGTCGGCGGGGGGACTACGAGCAGTACTTC	CSAWGRRGDYEQYF
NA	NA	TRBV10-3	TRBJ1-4	TGTGCCATCAGTGAGTCGGCAGGGACTAATGAAAAACTGTTTTTT	CAISESAGTNEKLFF
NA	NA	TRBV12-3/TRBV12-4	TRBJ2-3	TGTGCCAGCACCATCAACGGGGTCAGCACAGATACGCAGTATTTT	CASTINGVSTDTQYF
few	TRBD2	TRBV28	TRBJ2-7	TGTGCCAGCAGTTACCCACTTACAGGGACTCTAGCGGGACACTACGAGCAGTACTTC	CASSYPLTGTLAGHYEQYF
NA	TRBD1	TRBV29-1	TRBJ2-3	TGCAGCGGAACCGGACAGGGTTCGGATACGCAGTATTTT	CSGTGQGSDTQYF
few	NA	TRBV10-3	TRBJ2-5	TGTGCCATCAGCCCACTGGGTGACGGGAAAGAGACCCAGTACTTC	CAISPLGDGKETQYF
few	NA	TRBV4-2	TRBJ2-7	TGTGCCAGCAGCCAAGATACCTCTAGCTCCTACGAGCAGTACTTC	CASSQDTSSSYEQYF
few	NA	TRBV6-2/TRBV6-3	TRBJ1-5	TGTGGCAGCGACCGGTCAGGGGTCAATCAGCCCCAGCATTTT	CGSDRSGVNQPQHF
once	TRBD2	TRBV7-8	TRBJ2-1	TGTGCCAGCAGCAGCGGGACTCGGAAGCCTGAGCAGTTCTTC	CASSSGTRKPEQFF
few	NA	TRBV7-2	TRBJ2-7	TGTGCCAGCAGCTTCCCCCCGATTAGCTACGAGCAGTACTTC	CASSFPPISYEQYF
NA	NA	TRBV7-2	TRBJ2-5	TGTGCCAGCAGCTTAGGACGGCTAGCAAGGGCACAAGAGACCCAGTACTTC	CASSLGRLARAQETQYF
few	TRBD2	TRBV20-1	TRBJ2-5	TGCAGTGCTAGAGATCCGGCGCGGGAGGCCCCGACCCAGTACTTC	CSARDPAREAPTQYF
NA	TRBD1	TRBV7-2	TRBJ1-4	TGTGCCAGCACCCAGGGGGATGCAACTAATGAAAAACTGTTTTTT	CASTQGDATNEKLFF
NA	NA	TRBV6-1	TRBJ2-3	TGTGCCAGCAGTGAGGAGGGGTCTCGTGTGGATACGCAGTATTTT	CASSEEGSRVDTQYF
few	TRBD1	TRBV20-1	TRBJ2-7	TGCAGTTACGACCGGGACAGGGGGCTCGAGCAGTACTTC	CSYDRDRGLEQYF
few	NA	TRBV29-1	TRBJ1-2	TGCAGCGTTGAGGGAGACGACTATGGCTACACCTTC	CSVEGDDYGYTF
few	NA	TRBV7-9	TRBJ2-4	TGTGCCAGCAGCTTAATGGAGGGTGGAAACATTCAGTACTTC	CASSLMEGGNIQYF
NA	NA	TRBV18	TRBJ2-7	TGTGCCAGCTCGCCCCGAGGGGGGGTGAGCTCCTACGAGCAGTACTTC	CASSPRGGVSSYEQYF
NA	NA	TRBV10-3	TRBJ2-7	TGTGCCATCAGTGCGGTCAGCTCCTACGAGCAGTACTTC	CAISAVSSYEQYF
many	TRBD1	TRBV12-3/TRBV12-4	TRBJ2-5	TGTGCCAGCAGTCGCAGGGACAGTCAAGAGACCCAGTACTTC	CASSRRDSQETQYF
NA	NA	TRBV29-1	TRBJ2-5	TGCAGCTCCCTCCGAGCAGGGAAAGAGACCCAGTACTTC	CSSLRAGKETQYF
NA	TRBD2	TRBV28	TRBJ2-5	TGTGCCAGCGGCGGCGGGGGGGCCCGAGAGACCCAGTACTTC	CASGGGGARETQYF
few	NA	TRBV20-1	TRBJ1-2	TGCAGTGCTAGAGCCATTGTAACAGCTAACTATGGCTACACCTTC	CSARAIVTANYGYTF
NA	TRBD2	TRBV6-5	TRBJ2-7	TGTGCCAGCAGTCAGCCGGGACTAGCGGAATACGAGCAGTACTTC	CASSQPGLAEYEQYF
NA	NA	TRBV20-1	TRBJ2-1	TGCAGTGCTAGAGTGCCCCTTCTAGCTGCCTCCTACAATGAGCAGTTCTTC	CSARVPLLAASYNEQFF
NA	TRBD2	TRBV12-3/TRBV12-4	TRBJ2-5	TGTGCCAGCAGAGACCCGGGACTAGCGGAGACCCAGTACTTC	CASRDPGLAETQYF
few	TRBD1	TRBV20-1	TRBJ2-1	TGCAGTGCTAGTTTCTCGGGACAGGGCTACAATGAGCAGTTCTTC	CSASFSGQGYNEQFF
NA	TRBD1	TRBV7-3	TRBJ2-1	TGTGCCCCCCGGACAGGGGGCTGCAATGAGCAGTTCTTC	CAPRTGGCNEQFF
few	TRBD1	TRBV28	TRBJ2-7	TGTGCCAGCAGTTTACCTGAAACAGGGGTCTACGAGCAGTACTTC	CASSLPETGVYEQYF
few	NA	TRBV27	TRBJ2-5	TGTGCCAGCAGTTCTCCCGGACTATTGGAGACCCAGTACTTC	CASSSPGLLETQYF
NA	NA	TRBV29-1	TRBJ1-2	TGCAGCGTTGAAGATCCGGATGGCTACACCTTC	CSVEDPDGYTF
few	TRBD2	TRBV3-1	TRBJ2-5	TGTGCCAGCAGCCAGGTTTCGGGACTAGTTGAGACCCAGTACTTC	CASSQVSGLVETQYF
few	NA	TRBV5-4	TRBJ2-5	TGTGCCAGCAGCATCAGACTCGACCAAGAGACCCAGTACTTC	CASSIRLDQETQYF
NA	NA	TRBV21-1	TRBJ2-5	TGTGCCCCCAGGGGGGGTGGGCGACCATCGGGAGGGCTAGGAGAGACCCAGTACTTC	CAPRGGGRPSGGLGETQYF
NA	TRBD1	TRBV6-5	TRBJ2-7	TGTGCCAGCAGTTACTACTGGGGAACAGGGGCCGTGGCCTACGAGCAGTACTTC	CASSYYWGTGAVAYEQYF
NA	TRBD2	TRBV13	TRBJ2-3	TGTGCCAGCAGCTTAGGAGCAGGGAGTTATAGCGGGAGGGAACTAGATACGCAGTATTTT	CASSLGAGSYSGRELDTQYF
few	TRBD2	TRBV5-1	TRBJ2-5	TGCGCCAGCAGCTTGGAGGGGACTAGCGGGAGAAGGCGGGAGACCCAGTACTTC	CASSLEGTSGRRRETQYF